This T cell receptor (beta chain) was found in a study of OX40 agonist ivuxolimab in advanced cancers. In the study overall: With ivuxolimab, an agonistic anti-OX40 (CD134) antibody, patients were treated. Head and neck, renal cell, melanoma or hepatocellular carcinoma were the cancers that dose-escalation patients had.

The table came from immunoSEQ multiplex PCR; TCRdb's copy has only in-frame clones and leaves some out. The sample has tens of thousands of clones; about 84% are singletons. CDR3 length equals 13 residues. Per the germline V gene, CDR1 is SGHVS and CDR2 is FQNEAQ. Trimming removed 6 bases at V and 1 base at J, with 9 bases between. J is TRBJ1-2 and V is TRBV7-8; D is undetermined. Sequenced here: CD4+ or CD8+ T cells sorted from blood, sampled in a trial of the OX40 agonist ivuxolimab. This receptor was obtained from an adult with an advanced solid tumor such as melanoma, head and neck, liver or kidney cancer. For the CDR3, the DNA is TGTGCCAGCAGTACCCGAAATAACTATGGCTACACCTTC. Translating gives CASSTRNNYGYTF.